This T cell receptor beta chain was retrieved from a study of CD8+CD57+ T cells in acquired aplastic anemia. There are 14 residues in the CDR3. J was trimmed by 6 bases and V by 0 bases; bases with no gene match: 2. The germline V gene encodes CDR1 ENHRY and CDR2 SYGVKD. TCR beta VDJ combinations and CDR3 sequences were profiled from genomic DNA. MiXCR, run by TCRdb on the reads, gives a single entry per CDR3 protein. The data contain more than 150,000 distinct CDR3 sequences, more than 45% of them seen just once; the ten biggest clones take up approximately 9.4%. In this sample, this clonotype turned up a few times. Sequenced patients had shown CD8+CD57+ cell expansion by flow cytometry.

The sequencing input was sorted CD4+, CD8+, or CD8+CD57+ T cells (not recorded which) from PBMCs. The clonotype originates from a human donor with aplastic anemia. The chain combines TRBV10-3 with TRBJ1-5; TRBD1 matches at 7 bases. The CDR3 sequence is CAISESKGAQPQHF. CDR3 sequence (DNA): TGTGCCATCAGTGAGTCGAAGGGGGCTCAGCCCCAGCATTTT.